Reported below is one T cell receptor (beta chain). The sample comes from a study of blood T cell repertoires in COVID-19. Study details: Both acute and convalescent COVID-19 samples were obtained from the United States, Italy and Spain.

Original handling: Reference gene primer amplification in the assay estimated nucleated cell counts. TCRdb's copy holds only in-frame clones and misses some; the assay was immunoSEQ multiplex PCR. The V and J calls and clone size are taken from that table; D and trimming were inferred from the DNA. The sample has 200,000 to 300,000 clones, around 87% seen once; the top ten hold over 2%. V lost 3 bases and J 5 bases, leaving 11 bases between the germline ends. The CDR3 is 14 residues long. Looked up from germline, CDR1 is SNHLY and CDR2 is FYNNEI. The sample comprised peripheral blood. The rearrangement uses TRBV2 and TRBJ2-1, with a weak D call TRBD1 (5 bases). This receptor was obtained from a woman in her fifties or sixties with acute or convalescent COVID-19. The CDR3 here is CASSELPRDNEQFF. Written as DNA, the CDR3 is TGTGCCAGCAGTGAGCTGCCCAGGGACAATGAGCAGTTCTTC.